The clone carrying this T cell receptor beta chain was recorded a few times. Its antigen remains unidentified. The sample is drawn from a study of identical twins. Study findings and constraints: Twin-shared out-of-frame alpha sequences showed excess low generation probability. Partial confounding of zero-insertion analyses by invariant MAIT and iNKT cells was possible. Abundant beta clonotypes from cord blood bore fewer insertions; memory repertoires lacked this pattern.

V shed 6 bases and J shed 5 bases, with 10 bases lying between them. The CDR3 is 12 residues long. Germline V gene lookup returns CDR1 LGHNT and CDR2 FRNRAP. A universal primer site was incorporated via template switching, and the cDNA contained unique molecular identifiers. MiXCR was run by TCRdb on the 5' RACE reads, yielding one entry per CDR3 protein. The sample contains about 480,000 distinct CDR3 sequences, approximately 15% of which appear only once. This same sample was also part of a study on yellow fever vaccine responses in identical twins.

This clonotype was obtained from a woman between 18 and 29 years old in good health. The sequenced sample was CD4+ T cells sorted from blood. This chain connects TRBV12-5 to TRBJ2-5; D uncertain. The CDR3 reads CASGRNGETQYF. CDR3 nucleotides: TGTGCTAGTGGCAGGAACGGGGAGACCCAGTACTTC.